The clone carrying this TCR beta chain was seen a single time. The data originate from a study of blood T cells in healthy people across ages. Primers used in a second PCR of roughly 6 to 12 cycles were a sample-barcoded 5' primer and a J-beta primer mix. A template-switch adaptor that had 12 random nucleotides put a tag on each cDNA molecule. CDR3-containing paired-end reads numbering at least 2.5 million came from each sample. Via MiXCR, TCRdb re-called the 5' RACE reads, giving one row per CDR3 protein. The sample shows over 750,000 distinct CDR3 sequences, 20% to 25% of them seen only once. The same data also went into a second study, on T cells of mothers and their children. That work adds: When the second PCR was run, its M1S primer added sample barcodes and 2-4 random nucleotides.

Sample: blood. This sequence was found in a boy younger than 18 in good health.

DNA for the CDR3: TGTGCCAGCAGTTACGTACCTAGCGGAGAGACCCAGTACTTC. It translates to CASSYVPSGETQYF. This chain links TRBV6-5 with TRBJ2-5; 7 bases fit TRBD2. V gave up 2 bases and J gave up 4 bases; unmatched junction bases: 4. Germline CDR1 reads MNHEY; CDR2 reads SVGAGI. The CDR3 totals 14 residues.